The clone carrying this TCR beta chain has only a few counts. Germline CDR1 SGHAT, CDR2 FQNNGV. CDR3 length: 18 amino acids. V was cut by 0 bases and J by 2 bases, with 17 bases left in between. The source of the sample is a study of blood T cells in healthy people across ages. A J-beta primer mix and a sample-barcoded 5' primer were used in a second PCR of about 6 to 12 cycles. TCRdb re-derived calls from the 5' RACE reads in MiXCR, one entry per CDR3 protein. The sample records approximately 800,000 distinct CDR3 sequences, roughly 25% being singletons. In addition, the sample was reused for a study of T cells of mothers and their children.

The clonotype was recovered from a boy between 10 and 17 years old in good health. V usage is TRBV11-2 and J usage is TRBJ1-3, with D possibly matching TRBD1 (5 bases). Sequenced input: blood. The CDR3 protein is CASSLEYGRVIAGNTIYF. CDR3 sequence (DNA): TGTGCCAGCAGCTTAGAGTATGGCAGGGTAATCGCTGGAAACACCATATATTTT.